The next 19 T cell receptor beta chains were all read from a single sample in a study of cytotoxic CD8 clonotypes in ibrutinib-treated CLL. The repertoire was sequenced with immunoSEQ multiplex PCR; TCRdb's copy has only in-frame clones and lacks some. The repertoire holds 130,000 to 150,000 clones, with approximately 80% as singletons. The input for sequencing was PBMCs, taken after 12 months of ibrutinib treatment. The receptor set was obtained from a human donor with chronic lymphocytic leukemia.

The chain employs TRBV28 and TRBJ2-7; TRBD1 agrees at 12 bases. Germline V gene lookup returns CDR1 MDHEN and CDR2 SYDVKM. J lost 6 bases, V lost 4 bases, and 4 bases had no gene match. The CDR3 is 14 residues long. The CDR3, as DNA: TGTGCCAGCAGTTCAAGGGACAGGGGGCTCGAGCAGTACTTC. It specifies CASSSRDRGLEQYF.

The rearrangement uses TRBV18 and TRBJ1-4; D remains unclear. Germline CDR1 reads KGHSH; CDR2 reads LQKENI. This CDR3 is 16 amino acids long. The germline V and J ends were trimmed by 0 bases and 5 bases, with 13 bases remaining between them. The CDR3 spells CASSPPSVGSNEKLFF. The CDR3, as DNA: TGTGCCAGCTCACCACCGTCGGTCGGGTCAAATGAAAAACTGTTTTTT.

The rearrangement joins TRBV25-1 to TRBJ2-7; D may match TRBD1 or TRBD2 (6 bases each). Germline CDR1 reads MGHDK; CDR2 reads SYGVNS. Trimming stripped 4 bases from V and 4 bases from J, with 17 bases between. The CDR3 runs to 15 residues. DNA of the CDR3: TGTGCCAGCAGTGGGAGGGGGAAATCCTCATACGAGCAGTACTTC. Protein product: CASSGRGKSSYEQYF.

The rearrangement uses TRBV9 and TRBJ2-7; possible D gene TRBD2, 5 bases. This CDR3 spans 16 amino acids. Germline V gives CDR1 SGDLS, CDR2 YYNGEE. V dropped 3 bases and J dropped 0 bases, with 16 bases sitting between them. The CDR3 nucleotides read TGTGCCAGCAGCGGGACGCCGGGGAGATACTCCTACGAGCAGTACTTC. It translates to CASSGTPGRYSYEQYF.

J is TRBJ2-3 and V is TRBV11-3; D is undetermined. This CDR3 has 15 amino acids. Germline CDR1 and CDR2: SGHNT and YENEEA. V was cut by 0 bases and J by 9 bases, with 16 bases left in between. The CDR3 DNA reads TGTGCCAGCAGCTTAGATGGTACGGGTCCTCTCACGCAGTATTTT. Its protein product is CASSLDGTGPLTQYF.

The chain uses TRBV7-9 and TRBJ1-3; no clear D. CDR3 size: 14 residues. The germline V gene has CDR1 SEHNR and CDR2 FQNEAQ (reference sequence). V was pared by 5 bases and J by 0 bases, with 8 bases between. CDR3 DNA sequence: TGTGCCAGCAGCGGGAGCCCCTCTGGAAACACCATATATTTT. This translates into CASSGSPSGNTIYF.

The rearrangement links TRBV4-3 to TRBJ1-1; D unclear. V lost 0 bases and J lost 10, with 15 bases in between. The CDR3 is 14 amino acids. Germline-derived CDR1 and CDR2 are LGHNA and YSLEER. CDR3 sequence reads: CASSQEYDTAGAFF. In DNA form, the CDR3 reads TGCGCCAGCAGCCAAGAATATGATACGGCCGGAGCTTTCTTT.

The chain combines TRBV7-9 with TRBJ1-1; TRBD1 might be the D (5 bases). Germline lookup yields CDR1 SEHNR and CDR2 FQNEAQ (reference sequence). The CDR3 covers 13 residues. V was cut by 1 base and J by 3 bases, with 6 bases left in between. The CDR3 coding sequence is TGTGCCAGCAGCTTAGAGGGGCACACTGAAGCTTTCTTT. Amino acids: CASSLEGHTEAFF.

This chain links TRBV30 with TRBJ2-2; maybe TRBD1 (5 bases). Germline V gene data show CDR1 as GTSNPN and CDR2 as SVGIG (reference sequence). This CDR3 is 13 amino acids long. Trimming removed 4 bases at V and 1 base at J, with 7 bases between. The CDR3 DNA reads TGTGCCTGGACCACAGGGAACACCGGGGAGCTGTTTTTT. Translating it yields CAWTTGNTGELFF.

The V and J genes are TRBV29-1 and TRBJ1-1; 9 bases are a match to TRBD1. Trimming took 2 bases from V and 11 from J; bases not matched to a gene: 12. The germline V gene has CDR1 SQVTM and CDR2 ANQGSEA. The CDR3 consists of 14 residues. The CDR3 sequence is CSVERGQGKTRAFF. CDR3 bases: TGCAGCGTTGAACGAGGACAGGGGAAAACCAGGGCTTTCTTT.

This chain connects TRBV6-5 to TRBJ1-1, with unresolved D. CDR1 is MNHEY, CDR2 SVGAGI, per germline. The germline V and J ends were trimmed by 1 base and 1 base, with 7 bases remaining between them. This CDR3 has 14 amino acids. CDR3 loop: CASSYLAQNTEAFF. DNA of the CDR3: TGTGCCAGCAGTTACTTGGCCCAGAACACTGAAGCTTTCTTT.

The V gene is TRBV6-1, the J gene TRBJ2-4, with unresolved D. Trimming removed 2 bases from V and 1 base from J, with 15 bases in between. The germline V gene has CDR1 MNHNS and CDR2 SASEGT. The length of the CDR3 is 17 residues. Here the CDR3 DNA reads TGTGCCAGCAGTGAAAGGAATCTGGATACGGCCAAAAACATTCAGTACTTC. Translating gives CASSERNLDTAKNIQYF.

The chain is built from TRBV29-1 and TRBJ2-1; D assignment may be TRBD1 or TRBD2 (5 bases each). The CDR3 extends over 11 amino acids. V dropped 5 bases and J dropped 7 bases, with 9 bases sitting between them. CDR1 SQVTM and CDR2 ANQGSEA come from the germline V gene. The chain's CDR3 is CSVRGINEQFF. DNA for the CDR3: TGCAGCGTTCGGGGCATTAATGAGCAGTTCTTC.

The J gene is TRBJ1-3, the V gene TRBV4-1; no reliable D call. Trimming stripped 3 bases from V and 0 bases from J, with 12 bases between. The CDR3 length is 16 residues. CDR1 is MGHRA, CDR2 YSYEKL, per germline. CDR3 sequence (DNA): TGCGCCAGCAGCCAGCGCGATAGGGCCTCTGGAAACACCATATATTTT. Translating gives CASSQRDRASGNTIYF.

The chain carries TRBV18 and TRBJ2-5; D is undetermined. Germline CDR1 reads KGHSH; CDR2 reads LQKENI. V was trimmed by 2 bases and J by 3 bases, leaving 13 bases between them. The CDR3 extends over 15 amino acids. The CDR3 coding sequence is TGTGCCAGCTCACCAGTAGTACCTAAAAAAGAGACCCAGTACTTC. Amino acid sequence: CASSPVVPKKETQYF.

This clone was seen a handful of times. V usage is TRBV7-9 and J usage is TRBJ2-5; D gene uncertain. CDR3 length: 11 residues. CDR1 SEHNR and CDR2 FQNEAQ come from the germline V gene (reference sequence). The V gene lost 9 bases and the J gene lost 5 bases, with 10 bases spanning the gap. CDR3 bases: TGTGCCAGTACTTCCGGGGAGACCCAGTACTTC. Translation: CASTSGETQYF.

CDR3 protein: CASRLAGVDTQYF. In DNA form, the CDR3 reads TGTGCCAGCAGACTAGCGGGAGTAGATACGCAGTATTTT. The chain employs TRBV7-2 and TRBJ2-3; 11 nucleotides line up with TRBD2. Germline lookup yields CDR1 SGHTA and CDR2 FQGNSA. The junction had 1 base not matched to a gene; V was cut back by 6 bases and J by 5 bases. The CDR3 covers 13 residues.

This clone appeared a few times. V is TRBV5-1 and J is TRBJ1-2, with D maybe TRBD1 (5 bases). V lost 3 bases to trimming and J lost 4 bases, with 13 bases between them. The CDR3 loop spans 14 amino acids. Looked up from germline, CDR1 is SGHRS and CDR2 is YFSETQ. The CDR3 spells CASSSPTARYGYTF. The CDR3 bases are TGCGCCAGCAGCTCCCCGACAGCGCGCTATGGCTACACCTTC.

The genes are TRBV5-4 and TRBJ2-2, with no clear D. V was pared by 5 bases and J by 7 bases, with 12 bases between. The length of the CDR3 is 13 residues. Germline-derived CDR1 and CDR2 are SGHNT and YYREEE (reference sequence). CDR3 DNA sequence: TGTGCCAGCAGTCCCGACCCCGGCGGGGAGCTGTTTTTT. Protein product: CASSPDPGGELFF. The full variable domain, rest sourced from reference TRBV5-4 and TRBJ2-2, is ETGVTQSPTHLIKTRGQQVTLRCSSQSGHNTVSWYQQALGQGPQFIFQYYREEENGRGNFPPRFSGLQFPNYSSELNVNALELDDSALYLCASSPDPGGELFFGEGSRLTVL.